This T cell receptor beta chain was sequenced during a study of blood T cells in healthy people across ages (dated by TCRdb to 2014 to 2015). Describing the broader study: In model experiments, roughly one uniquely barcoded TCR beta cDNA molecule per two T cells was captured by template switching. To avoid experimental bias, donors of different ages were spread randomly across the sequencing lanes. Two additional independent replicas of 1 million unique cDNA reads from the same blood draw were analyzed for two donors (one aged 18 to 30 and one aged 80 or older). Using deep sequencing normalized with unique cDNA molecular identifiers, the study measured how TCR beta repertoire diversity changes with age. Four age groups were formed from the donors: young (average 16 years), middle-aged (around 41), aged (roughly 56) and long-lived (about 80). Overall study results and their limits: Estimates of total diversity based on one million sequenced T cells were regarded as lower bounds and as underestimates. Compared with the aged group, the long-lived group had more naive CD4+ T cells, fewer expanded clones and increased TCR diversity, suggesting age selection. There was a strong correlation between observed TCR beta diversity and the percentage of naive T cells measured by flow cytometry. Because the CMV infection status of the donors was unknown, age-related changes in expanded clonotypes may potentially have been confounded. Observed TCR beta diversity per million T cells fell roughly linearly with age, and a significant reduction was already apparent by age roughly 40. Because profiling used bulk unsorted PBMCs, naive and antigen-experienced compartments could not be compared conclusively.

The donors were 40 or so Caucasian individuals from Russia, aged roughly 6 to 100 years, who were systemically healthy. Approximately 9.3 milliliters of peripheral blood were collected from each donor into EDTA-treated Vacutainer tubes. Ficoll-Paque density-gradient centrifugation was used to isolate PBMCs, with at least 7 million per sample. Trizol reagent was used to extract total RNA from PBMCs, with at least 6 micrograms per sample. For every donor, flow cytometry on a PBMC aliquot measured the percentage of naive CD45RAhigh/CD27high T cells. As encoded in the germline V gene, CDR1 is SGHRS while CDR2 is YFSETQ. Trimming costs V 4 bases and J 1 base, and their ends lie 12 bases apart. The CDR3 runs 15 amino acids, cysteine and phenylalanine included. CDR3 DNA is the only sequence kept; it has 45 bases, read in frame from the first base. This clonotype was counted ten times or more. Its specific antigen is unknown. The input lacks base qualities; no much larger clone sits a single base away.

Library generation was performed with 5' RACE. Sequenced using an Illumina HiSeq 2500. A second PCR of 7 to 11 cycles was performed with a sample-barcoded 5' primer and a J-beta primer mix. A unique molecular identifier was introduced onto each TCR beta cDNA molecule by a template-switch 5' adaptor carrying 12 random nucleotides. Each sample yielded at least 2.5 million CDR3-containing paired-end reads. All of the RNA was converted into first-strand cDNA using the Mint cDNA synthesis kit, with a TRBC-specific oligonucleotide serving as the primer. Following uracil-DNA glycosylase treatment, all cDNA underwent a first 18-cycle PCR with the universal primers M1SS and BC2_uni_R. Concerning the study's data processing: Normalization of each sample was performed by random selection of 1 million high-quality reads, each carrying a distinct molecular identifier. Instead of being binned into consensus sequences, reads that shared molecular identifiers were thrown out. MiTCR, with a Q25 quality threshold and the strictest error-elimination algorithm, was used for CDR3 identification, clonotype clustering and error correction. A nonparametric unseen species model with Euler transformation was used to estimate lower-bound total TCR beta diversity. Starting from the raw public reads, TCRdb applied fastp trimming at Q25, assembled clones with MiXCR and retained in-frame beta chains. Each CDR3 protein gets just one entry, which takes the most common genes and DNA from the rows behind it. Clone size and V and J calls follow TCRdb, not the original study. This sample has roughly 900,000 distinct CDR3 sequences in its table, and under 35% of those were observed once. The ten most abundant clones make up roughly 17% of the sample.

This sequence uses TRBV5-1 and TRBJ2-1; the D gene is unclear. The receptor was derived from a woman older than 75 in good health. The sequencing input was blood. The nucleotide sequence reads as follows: TGCGCCAGCAGCCGCCTGGACCGATCCTACAATGAGCAGTTCTTC. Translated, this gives CASSRLDRSYNEQFF.